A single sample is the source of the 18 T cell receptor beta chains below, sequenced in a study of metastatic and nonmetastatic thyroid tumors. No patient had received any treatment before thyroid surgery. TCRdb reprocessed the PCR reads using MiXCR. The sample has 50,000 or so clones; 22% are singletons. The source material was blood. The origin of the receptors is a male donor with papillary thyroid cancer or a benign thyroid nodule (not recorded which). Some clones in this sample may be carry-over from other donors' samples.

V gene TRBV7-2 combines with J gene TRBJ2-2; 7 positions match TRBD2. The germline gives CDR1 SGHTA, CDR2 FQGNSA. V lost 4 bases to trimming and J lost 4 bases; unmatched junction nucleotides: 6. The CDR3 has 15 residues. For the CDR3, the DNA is TGTGCCAGCAGCTCAAGCGGGGCGGGCACCGGGGAGCTGTTTTTT. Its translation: CASSSSGAGTGELFF. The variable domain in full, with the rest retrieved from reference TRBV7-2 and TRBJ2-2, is GAGVSQSPSNKVTEKGKDVELRCDPISGHTALYWYRQSLGQGLEFLIYFQGNSAPDKSGLPSDRFSAERTGGSVSTLTIQRTQQEDSAVYLCASSSSGAGTGELFFGEGSRLTVL.

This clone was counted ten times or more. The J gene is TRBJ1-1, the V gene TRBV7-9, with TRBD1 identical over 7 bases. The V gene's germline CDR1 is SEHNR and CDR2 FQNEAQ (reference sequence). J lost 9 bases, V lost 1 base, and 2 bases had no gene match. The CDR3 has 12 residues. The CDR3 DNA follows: TGTGCCAGCAGCTTAGACAGGGGTCAAGCTTTCTTT. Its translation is CASSLDRGQAFF. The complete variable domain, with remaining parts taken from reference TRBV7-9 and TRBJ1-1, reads DTGVSQNPRHKITKRGQNVTFRCDPISEHNRLYWYRQTLGQGPEFLTYFQNEAQLEKSRLLSDRFSAERPKGSFSTLEIQRTEQGDSAMYLCASSLDRGQAFFGQGTRLTVV.

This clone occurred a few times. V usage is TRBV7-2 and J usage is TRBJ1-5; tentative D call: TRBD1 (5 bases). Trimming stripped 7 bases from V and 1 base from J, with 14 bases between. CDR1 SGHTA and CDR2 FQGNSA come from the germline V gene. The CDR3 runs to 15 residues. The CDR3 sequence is CASNIGTESNQPQHF. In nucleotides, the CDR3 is TGTGCCAGCAATATCGGGACTGAGAGCAATCAGCCCCAGCATTTT.

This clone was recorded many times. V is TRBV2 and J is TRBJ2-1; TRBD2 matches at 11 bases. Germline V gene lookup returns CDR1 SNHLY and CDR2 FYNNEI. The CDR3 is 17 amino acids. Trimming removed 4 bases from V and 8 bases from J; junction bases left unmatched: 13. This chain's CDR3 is CASSGAKGTSGSDEQFF. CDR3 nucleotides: TGTGCCAGCAGTGGCGCGAAAGGGACTAGCGGTTCCGATGAGCAGTTCTTC.

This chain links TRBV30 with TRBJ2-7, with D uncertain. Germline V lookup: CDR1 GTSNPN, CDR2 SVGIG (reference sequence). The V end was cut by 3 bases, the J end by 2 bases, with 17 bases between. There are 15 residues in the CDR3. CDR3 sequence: CAWSAIKGSAYEQYF. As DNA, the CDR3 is TGTGCCTGGAGCGCAATTAAGGGCTCCGCCTACGAGCAGTACTTC.

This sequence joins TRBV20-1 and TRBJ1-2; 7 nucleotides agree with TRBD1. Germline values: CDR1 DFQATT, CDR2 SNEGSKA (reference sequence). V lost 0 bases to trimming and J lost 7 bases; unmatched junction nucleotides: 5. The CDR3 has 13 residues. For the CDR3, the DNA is TGCAGTGCTAGAGACAGGGGGTCGGGTGGCTACACCTTC. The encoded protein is CSARDRGSGGYTF.

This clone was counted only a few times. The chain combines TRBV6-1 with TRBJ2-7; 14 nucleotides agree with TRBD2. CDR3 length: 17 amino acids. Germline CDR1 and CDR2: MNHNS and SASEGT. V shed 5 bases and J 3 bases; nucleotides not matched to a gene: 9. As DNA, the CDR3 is TGTGCCAGCAGTTCTATTGGACTAGCGGGAGGCAACTACGAGCAGTACTTC. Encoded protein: CASSSIGLAGGNYEQYF.

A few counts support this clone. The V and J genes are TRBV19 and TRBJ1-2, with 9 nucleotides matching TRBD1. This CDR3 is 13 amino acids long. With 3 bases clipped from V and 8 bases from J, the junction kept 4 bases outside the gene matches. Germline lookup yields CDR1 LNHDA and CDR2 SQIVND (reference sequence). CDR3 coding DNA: TGTGCCAGTAGTATGGACAGGGGAGCGGGCTACACCTTC. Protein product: CASSMDRGAGYTF.

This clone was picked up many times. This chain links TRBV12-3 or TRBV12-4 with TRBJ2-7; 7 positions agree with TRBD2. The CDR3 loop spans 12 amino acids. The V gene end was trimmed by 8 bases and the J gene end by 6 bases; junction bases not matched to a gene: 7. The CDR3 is CASLGLEGEQYF. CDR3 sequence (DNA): TGTGCCAGCCTCGGACTAGAAGGCGAGCAGTACTTC.

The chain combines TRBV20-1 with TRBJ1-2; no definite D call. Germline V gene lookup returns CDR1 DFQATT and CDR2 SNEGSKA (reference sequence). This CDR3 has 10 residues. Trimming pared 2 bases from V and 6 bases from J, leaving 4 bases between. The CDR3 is CSARRNGYTF. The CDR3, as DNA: TGCAGTGCTAGACGAAATGGCTACACCTTC.

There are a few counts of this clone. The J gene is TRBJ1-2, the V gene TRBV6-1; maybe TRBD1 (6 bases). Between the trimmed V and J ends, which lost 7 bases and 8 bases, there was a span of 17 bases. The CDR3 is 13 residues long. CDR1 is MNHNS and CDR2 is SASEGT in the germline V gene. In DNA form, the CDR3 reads TGTGCCAGCATAGGACGGGGGGCTGAAGGCTACACCTTC. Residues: CASIGRGAEGYTF.

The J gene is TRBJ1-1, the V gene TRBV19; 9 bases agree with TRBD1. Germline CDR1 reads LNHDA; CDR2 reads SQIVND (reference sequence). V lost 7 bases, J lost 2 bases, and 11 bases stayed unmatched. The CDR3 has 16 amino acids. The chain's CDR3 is CASKKGTGKGNTEAFF. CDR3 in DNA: TGTGCCAGTAAGAAGGGGACAGGGAAAGGAAACACTGAAGCTTTCTTT.

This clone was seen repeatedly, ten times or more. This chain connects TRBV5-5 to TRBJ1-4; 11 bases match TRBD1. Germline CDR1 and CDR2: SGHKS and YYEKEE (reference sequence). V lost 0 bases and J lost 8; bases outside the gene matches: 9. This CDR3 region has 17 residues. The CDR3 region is CASSLGGQGARREKLFF. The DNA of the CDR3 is TGTGCCAGCAGCTTGGGTGGACAGGGGGCGCGGAGGGAAAAACTGTTTTTT.

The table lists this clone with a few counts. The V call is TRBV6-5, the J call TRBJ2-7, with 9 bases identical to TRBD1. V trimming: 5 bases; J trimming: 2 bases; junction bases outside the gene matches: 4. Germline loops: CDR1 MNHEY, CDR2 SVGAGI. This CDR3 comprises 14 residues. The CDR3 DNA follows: TGTGCCAGCAGTAGTCGACAGGGGGCCTACGAGCAGTACTTC. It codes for CASSSRQGAYEQYF.

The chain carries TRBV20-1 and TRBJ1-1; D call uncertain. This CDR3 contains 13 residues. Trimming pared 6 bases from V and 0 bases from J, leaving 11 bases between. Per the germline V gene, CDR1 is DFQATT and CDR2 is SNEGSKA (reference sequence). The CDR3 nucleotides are TGCAGTGCAACGTATATGGTGAACACTGAAGCTTTCTTT. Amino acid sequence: CSATYMVNTEAFF.

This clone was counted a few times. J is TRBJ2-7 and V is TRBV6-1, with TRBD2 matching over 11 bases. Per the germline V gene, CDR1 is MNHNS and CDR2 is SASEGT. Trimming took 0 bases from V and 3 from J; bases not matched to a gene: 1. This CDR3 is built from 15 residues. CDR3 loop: CASSEAGTSGYEQYF. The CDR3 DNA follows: TGTGCCAGCAGTGAAGCCGGGACTAGCGGCTACGAGCAGTACTTC.

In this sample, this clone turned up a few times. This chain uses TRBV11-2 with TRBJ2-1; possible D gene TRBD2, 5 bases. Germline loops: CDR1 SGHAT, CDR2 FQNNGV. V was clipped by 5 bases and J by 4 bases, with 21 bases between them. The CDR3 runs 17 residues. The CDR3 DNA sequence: TGTGCCAGCAGCATACTGAGGGCTACCCCCCCTTACAATGAGCAGTTCTTC. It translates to CASSILRATPPYNEQFF. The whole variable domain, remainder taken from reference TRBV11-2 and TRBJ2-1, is EAGVAQSPRYKIIEKRQSVAFWCNPISGHATLYWYQQILGQGPKLLIQFQNNGVVDDSQLPKDRFSAERLKGVDSTLKIQPAKLEDSAVYLCASSILRATPPYNEQFFGPGTRLTVL.

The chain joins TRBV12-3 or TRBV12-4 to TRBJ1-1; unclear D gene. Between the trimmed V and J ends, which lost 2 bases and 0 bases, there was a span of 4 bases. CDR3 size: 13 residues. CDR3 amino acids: CASSLIVNTEAFF. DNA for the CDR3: TGTGCCAGCAGTTTAATCGTGAACACTGAAGCTTTCTTT.